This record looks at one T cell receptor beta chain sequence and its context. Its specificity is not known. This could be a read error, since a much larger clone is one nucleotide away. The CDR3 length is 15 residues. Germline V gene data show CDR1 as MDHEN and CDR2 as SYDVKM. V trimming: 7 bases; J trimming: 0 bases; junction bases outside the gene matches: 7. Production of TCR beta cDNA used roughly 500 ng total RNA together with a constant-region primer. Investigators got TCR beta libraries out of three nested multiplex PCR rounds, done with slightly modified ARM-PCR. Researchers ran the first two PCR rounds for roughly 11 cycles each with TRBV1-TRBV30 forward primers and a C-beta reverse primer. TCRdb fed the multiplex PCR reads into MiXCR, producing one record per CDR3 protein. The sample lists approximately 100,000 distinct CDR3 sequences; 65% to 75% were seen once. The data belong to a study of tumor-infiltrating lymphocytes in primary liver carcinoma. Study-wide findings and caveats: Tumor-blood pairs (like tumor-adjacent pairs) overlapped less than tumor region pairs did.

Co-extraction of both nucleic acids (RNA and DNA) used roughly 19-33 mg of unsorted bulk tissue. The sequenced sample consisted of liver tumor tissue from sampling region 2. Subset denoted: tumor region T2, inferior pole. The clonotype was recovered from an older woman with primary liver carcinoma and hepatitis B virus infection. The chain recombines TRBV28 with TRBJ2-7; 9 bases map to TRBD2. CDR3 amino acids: CASIDSGSLSYEQYF. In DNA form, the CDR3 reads TGTGCCAGCATCGATAGCGGGAGCCTCTCCTACGAGCAGTACTTC.